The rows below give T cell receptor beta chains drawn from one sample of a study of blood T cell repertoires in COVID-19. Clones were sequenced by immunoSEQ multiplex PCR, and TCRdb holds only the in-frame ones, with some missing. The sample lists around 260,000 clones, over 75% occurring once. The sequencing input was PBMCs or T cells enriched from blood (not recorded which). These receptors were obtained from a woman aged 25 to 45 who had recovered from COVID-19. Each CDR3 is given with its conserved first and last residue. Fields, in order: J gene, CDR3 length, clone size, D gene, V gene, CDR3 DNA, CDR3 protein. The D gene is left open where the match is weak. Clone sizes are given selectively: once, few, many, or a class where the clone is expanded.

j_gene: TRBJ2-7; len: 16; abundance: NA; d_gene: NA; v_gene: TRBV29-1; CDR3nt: TGCAGCGTTGTTAGGAGGGGGTTGACAGGGTGGAACGAGCAGTACTTC; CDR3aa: CSVVRRGLTGWNEQYF
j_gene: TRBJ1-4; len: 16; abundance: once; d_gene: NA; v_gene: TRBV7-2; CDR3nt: TGTGCCAGCAGCTCCCAGGGTGGGCGGCTGGGTGAAAAACTGTTTTTT; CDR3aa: CASSSQGGRLGEKLFF
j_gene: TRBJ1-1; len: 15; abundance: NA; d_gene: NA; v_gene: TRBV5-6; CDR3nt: TGTGCCAGCAACAACATCGGGAGCCCTACGACTGAAGCTTTCTTT; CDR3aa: CASNNIGSPTTEAFF
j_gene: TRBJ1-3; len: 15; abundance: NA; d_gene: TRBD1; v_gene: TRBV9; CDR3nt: TGTGCCAGCAGCGTAGATCGACAGGGGCGAAACACCATATATTTT; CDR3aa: CASSVDRQGRNTIYF
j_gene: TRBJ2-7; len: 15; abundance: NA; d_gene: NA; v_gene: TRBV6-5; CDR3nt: TGTGCCAGCAGTTACCAGCAGGCCCCAGTTCTCGAGCAGTACTTC; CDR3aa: CASSYQQAPVLEQYF
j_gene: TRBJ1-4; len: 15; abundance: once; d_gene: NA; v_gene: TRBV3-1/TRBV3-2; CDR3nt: TGTGCCAGCAGCCAAGATACGGCAACTAATGAAAAACTGTTTTTT; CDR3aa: CASSQDTATNEKLFF
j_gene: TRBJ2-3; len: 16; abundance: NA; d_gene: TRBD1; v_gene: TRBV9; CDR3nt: TGTGCCAGCAGCGTAGATGGGACAGGGTCCCCAGATACGCAGTATTTT; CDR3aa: CASSVDGTGSPDTQYF
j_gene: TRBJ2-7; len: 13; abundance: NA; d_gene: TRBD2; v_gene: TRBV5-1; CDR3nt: TGCGCCAGCACCCTAGGACTAGCTGCCGAGCAGTACTTC; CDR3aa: CASTLGLAAEQYF
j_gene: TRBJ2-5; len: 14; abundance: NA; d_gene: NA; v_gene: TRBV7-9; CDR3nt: TGTGCCAGCAGCTTCGCTATCTTTCAAGAGACCCAGTACTTC; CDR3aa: CASSFAIFQETQYF
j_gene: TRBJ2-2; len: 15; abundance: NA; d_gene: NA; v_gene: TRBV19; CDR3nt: TGTGCCAGTAGTATTGGGTCCGGGTACACCGGGGAGCTGTTTTTT; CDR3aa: CASSIGSGYTGELFF
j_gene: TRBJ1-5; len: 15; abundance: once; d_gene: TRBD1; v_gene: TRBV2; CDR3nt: TGTGCCAGCAGTGAGACCGGGACAGGAAATCAGCCCCAGCATTTT; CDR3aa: CASSETGTGNQPQHF
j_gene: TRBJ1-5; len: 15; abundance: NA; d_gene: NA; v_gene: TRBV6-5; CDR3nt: TGTGCCAGCAATTCCCCAGGGAATAGCAATCAGCCCCAGCATTTT; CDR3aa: CASNSPGNSNQPQHF
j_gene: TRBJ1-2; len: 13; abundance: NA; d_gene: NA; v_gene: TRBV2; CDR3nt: TGTGCCAGCACGGCAGGGCTGGACTATGGCTACACCTTC; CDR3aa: CASTAGLDYGYTF
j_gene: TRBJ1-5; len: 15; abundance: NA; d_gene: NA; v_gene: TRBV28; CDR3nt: TGTGCCAGCAGACCGGGAGCCGGCGGCAATCAGCCCCAGCATTTT; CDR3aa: CASRPGAGGNQPQHF
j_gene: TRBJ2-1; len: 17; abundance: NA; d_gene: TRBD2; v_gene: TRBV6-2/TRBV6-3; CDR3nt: TGTGCCAGCAGTTACACCTCGACTAGCGGGAGTATGGATGAGCAGTTCTTC; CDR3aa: CASSYTSTSGSMDEQFF
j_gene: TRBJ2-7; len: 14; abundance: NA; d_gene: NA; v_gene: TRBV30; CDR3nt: TGTGCCTGGAGTAGGACTATTGGTTGGTCCGAGCAGTACTTC; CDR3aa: CAWSRTIGWSEQYF
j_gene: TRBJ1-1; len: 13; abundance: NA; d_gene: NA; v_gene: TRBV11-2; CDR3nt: TGTGCCAGCAGCTTAGGCAGGGTAGGTGAAGCTTTCTTT; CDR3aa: CASSLGRVGEAFF
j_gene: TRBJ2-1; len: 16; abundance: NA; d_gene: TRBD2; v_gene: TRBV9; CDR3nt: TGTGCCAGCAGCGTAGATAGCGGGGCCCCCTACAATGAGCAGTTCTTC; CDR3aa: CASSVDSGAPYNEQFF
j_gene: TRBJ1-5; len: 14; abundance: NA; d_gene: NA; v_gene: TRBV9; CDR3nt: TGTGCCAGCAGCCCTCATCCCCGGGGAGGCCCCCAGCATTTT; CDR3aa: CASSPHPRGGPQHF
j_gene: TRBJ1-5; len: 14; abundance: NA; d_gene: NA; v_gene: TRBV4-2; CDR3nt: TGTGCCAGCAGCCCCGTTATGGGGGGTCAGCCCCAGCATTTT; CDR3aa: CASSPVMGGQPQHF
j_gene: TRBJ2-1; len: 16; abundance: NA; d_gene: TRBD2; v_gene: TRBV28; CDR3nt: TGTGCCAGCAGTTGGGGGGGGACTAGCCGTTACAATGAGCAGTTCTTC; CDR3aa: CASSWGGTSRYNEQFF
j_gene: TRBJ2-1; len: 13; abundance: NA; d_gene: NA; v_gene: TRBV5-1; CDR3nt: TGCGCCAGCAGCTTGGGACTGACTAATGAGCAGTTCTTC; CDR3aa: CASSLGLTNEQFF
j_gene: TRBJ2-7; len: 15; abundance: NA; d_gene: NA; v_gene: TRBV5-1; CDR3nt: TGCGCCAGCAGCTTGGCCACACAGGTCCCCTACGAGCAGTACTTC; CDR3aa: CASSLATQVPYEQYF
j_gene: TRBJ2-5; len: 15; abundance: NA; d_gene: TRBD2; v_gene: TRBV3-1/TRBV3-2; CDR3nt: TGTGCCAGCAGCCTTGGACTAGCGGGATGGGAGACCCAGTACTTC; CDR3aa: CASSLGLAGWETQYF
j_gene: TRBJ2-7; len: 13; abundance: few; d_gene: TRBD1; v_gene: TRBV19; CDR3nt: TGTGCCAGTTGTGACAGGGCCTCCAACGAGCAGTACTTC; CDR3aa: CASCDRASNEQYF
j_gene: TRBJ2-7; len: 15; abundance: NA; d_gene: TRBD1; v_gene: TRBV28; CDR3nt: TGTGCCAGCAGTCCCGGGACAGGGAGCTCCTACGAGCAGTACTTC; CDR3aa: CASSPGTGSSYEQYF
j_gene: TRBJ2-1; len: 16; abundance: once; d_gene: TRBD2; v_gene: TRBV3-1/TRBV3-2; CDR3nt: TGTGCCAGCAGCGTTCCGGGACTACCCTCCCACAATGAGCAGTTCTTC; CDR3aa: CASSVPGLPSHNEQFF
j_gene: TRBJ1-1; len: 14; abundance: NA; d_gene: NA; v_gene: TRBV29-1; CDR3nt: TGCAGCGTTGAATTTGACAGCTCGAACACTGAAGCTTTCTTT; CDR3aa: CSVEFDSSNTEAFF
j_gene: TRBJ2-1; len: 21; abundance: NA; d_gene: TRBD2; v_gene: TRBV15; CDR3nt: TGTGCCACCAGCAGAGATTCATATGCCGGGACTAGCGGGAGGGCGTGGAATGAGCAGTTCTTC; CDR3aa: CATSRDSYAGTSGRAWNEQFF
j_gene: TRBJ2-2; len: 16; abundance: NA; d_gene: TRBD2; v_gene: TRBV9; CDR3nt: TGTGCCAGCAGCGTAGTGCCTAGCGGGAAAGGCGGGGAGCTGTTTTTT; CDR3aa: CASSVVPSGKGGELFF
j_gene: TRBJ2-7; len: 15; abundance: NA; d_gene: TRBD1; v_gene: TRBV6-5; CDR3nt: TGTGCCAGCAGCCGCCTAGGGGGCACGGACTACGAGCAGTACTTC; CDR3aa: CASSRLGGTDYEQYF
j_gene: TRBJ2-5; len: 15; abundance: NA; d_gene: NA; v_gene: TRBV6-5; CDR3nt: TGTGCCAGCAGCCGTTCTCGGACACACCAAGAGACCCAGTACTTC; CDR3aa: CASSRSRTHQETQYF
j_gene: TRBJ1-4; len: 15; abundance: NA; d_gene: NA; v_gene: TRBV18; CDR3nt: TGTGCCAGCTCACCTGAGTCCGGGTTTCGGGAAAAACTGTTTTTT; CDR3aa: CASSPESGFREKLFF
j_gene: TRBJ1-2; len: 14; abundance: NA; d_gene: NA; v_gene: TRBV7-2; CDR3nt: TGTGCCAGCAGCCCGGAACAGATTTTCTATGGCTACACCTTC; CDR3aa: CASSPEQIFYGYTF
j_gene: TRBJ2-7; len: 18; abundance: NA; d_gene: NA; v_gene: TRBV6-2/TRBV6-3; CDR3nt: TGTGCCAGCAGTTACTATTGGCTTGGGGACTTAGGGGCCTACGAGCAGTACTTC; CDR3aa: CASSYYWLGDLGAYEQYF
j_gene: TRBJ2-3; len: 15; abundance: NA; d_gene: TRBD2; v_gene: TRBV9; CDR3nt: TGTGCCAGCAGCCCCTCCGGGAGGGTCACAGATACGCAGTATTTT; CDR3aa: CASSPSGRVTDTQYF
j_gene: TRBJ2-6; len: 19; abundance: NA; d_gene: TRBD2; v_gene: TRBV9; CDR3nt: TGTGCCAGCAGCGTAGGTTTAGAGTCGGGGGGCTCTGGGGCCAACGTCCTGACTTTC; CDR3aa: CASSVGLESGGSGANVLTF